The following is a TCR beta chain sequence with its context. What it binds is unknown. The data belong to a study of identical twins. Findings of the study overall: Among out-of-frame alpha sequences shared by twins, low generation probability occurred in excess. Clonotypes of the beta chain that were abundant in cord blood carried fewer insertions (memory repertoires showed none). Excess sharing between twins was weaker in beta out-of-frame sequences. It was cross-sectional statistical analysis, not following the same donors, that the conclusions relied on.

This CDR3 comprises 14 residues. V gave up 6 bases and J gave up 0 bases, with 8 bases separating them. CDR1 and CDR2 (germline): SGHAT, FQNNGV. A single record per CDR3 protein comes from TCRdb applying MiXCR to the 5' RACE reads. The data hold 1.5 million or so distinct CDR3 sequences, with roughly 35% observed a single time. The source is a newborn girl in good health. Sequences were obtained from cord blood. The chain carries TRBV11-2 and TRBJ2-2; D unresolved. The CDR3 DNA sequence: TGTGCCAGCAGGAAGACTGCGAACACCGGGGAGCTGTTTTTT. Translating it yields CASRKTANTGELFF.